This T cell receptor (beta chain) was sequenced in a study of T-cell memory formation after mild COVID-19. In this sample, this clonotype turned up many times. TCRdb re-called the 5' RACE reads with MiXCR, one entry per CDR3 protein. The table lists about 200,000 distinct CDR3 sequences, just over 9.5% of them singletons. Sequencing was done on a sample of PBMCs or a T cell subset sorted from them (not recorded which). The sequence derives from a man in his late teens or twenties who had mild COVID-19 (a few samples of this study predate the infection). Cell type and time point are not known.

The CDR3 bases are TGCGCCAGCAGCTTAGGGATAGGGACTGCGAACACTGAAGCTTTCTTT. It encodes CASSLGIGTANTEAFF. This chain connects TRBV5-1 to TRBJ1-1, with D maybe TRBD1 (5 bases). The CDR3 has 16 amino acids. Trimming took 2 bases from V and 1 from J, leaving 15 bases between them. CDR1 is SGHRS and CDR2 is YFSETQ in the germline V gene.